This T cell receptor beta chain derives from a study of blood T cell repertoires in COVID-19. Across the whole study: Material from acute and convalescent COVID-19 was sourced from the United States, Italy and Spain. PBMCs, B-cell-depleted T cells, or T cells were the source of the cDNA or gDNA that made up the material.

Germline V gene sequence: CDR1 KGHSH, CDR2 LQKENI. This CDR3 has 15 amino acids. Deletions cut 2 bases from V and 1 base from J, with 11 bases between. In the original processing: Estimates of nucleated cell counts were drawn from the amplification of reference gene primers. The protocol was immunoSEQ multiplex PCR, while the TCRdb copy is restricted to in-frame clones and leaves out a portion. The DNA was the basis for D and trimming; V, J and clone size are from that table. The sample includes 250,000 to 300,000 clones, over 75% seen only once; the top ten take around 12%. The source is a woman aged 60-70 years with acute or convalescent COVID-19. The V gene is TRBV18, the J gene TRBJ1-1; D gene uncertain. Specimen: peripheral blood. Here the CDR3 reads CASSPAKVGNTEAFF. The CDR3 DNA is TGTGCCAGCTCACCAGCGAAAGTCGGGAACACTGAAGCTTTCTTT.